The rows below give T cell receptor beta chains drawn from one sample of a study of T cell responses to AZD1222 COVID-19 vaccine. Sequenced by immunoSEQ multiplex PCR; TCRdb stores in-frame clones only, minus some. The profile shows about 100,000 clones, 87% of them singletons. The source material was peripheral blood, sampled on day 0 of AZD1222 vaccination. The source is an adult in good health. Each CDR3 is given with its conserved first and last residue. Fields, in order: J gene, V gene, CDR3 protein.

J gene: TRBJ1-2
V gene: TRBV4-3
CDR3 protein: CASSRDGAYGYTF

J gene: TRBJ1-4
V gene: TRBV15
CDR3 protein: CATSRGAGGDEKLFF

J gene: TRBJ2-7
V gene: TRBV5-1
CDR3 protein: CASSLDGIPYEQYF

J gene: TRBJ2-3
V gene: TRBV13
CDR3 protein: CASSLKRGPFFRDTQYF

J gene: TRBJ2-7
V gene: TRBV6-5
CDR3 protein: CASSYSADSHYEQYF

J gene: TRBJ1-5
V gene: TRBV3-1/TRBV3-2
CDR3 protein: CASSPSGQRKPQHF

J gene: TRBJ2-3
V gene: TRBV19
CDR3 protein: CASSIGQGTDTQYF

J gene: TRBJ1-2
V gene: TRBV6-5
CDR3 protein: CASTPGQAYGYTF

J gene: TRBJ1-2
V gene: TRBV19
CDR3 protein: CASSDRAQGNYGYTF

J gene: TRBJ1-1
V gene: TRBV19
CDR3 protein: CASSSPGQGTEAFF

J gene: TRBJ2-1
V gene: TRBV5-4
CDR3 protein: CASSPRDSYNEQFF

J gene: TRBJ1-1
V gene: TRBV6-2/TRBV6-3
CDR3 protein: CASSYSTPIVQNTEAFF

J gene: TRBJ1-3
V gene: TRBV3-1/TRBV3-2
CDR3 protein: CASSYTESSGNTIYF

J gene: TRBJ1-6
V gene: TRBV5-6
CDR3 protein: CASSLTRTGRNSPLHF

J gene: TRBJ1-2
V gene: TRBV6-5
CDR3 protein: CASTDRGRWGYTF

J gene: TRBJ1-5
V gene: TRBV7-2
CDR3 protein: CASSLLPGQINQPQHF

J gene: TRBJ1-5
V gene: TRBV6-5
CDR3 protein: CASLITTSFNQPQHF

J gene: TRBJ1-6
V gene: TRBV27
CDR3 protein: CASASSRPREKNSPLHF

J gene: TRBJ2-3
V gene: TRBV7-2
CDR3 protein: CASNRGGTDTQYF

J gene: TRBJ1-1
V gene: TRBV5-6
CDR3 protein: CATFGWGRNTEAFF